A selection of T cell receptor beta chains follows, all from one sample in a study of cytomegalovirus exposure and HLA in healthy donors. Sequencing was performed with immunoSEQ multiplex PCR; in TCRdb, only in-frame clones are kept and a portion is missing. The sample shows more than 65,000 clones, roughly 80% of them seen only once. Sequenced sample: PBMCs. These receptor sequences come from a woman in her forties in good health and CMV-seropositive. The CDR3 runs from the conserved cysteine through the conserved F or W. Each record gives: CDR3 protein, CDR3 DNA, V gene, clone size, J gene, D gene. The D gene is left open where the match is weak. Some rows mark clone size as missing; the rest say once, few, many or name a class of expanded clone.

cdr3_aa: CASSGGEGGQETQYF
cdr3_nt: TGTGCCAGCAGTGGGGGGGAGGGAGGCCAAGAGACCCAGTACTTC
v_call: TRBV25-1
clone_size: .
j_call: TRBJ2-5
d_call: TRBD2

cdr3_aa: CASSLVGRGSNQPQHF
cdr3_nt: TGTGCCAGCAGCTTGGTGGGCAGGGGATCCAATCAGCCCCAGCATTTT
v_call: TRBV5-8
clone_size: .
j_call: TRBJ1-5
d_call: .

cdr3_aa: CASNRGRNTEAFF
cdr3_nt: TGTGCCAGTAATAGGGGGCGAAACACTGAAGCTTTCTTT
v_call: TRBV19
clone_size: .
j_call: TRBJ1-1
d_call: TRBD1

cdr3_aa: CSVRVGGLEQYF
cdr3_nt: TGCAGCGTTAGGGTGGGGGGTCTCGAGCAGTACTTC
v_call: TRBV29-1
clone_size: .
j_call: TRBJ2-7
d_call: .

cdr3_aa: CASSQQGAREKLFF
cdr3_nt: TGTGCCAGCAGCCAACAGGGGGCTCGGGAAAAACTGTTTTTT
v_call: TRBV7-9
clone_size: .
j_call: TRBJ1-4
d_call: TRBD1

cdr3_aa: CASSLPRGSLGYNEQFF
cdr3_nt: TGTGCCAGCAGTCTCCCGCGAGGGTCTTTAGGCTACAATGAGCAGTTCTTC
v_call: TRBV9
clone_size: once
j_call: TRBJ2-1
d_call: .

cdr3_aa: CASSQEGTPRPGELFF
cdr3_nt: TGCGCCAGCAGCCAAGAAGGGACACCGCGCCCCGGGGAGCTGTTTTTT
v_call: TRBV4-1
clone_size: .
j_call: TRBJ2-2
d_call: .

cdr3_aa: CASSLQGAPNTEAFF
cdr3_nt: TGTGCCAGCAGTTTACAGGGGGCACCGAACACTGAAGCTTTCTTT
v_call: TRBV6-5
clone_size: .
j_call: TRBJ1-1
d_call: TRBD1

cdr3_aa: CASSQERGATNEKLFF
cdr3_nt: TGCGCCAGCAGCCAAGAAAGGGGTGCAACTAATGAAAAACTGTTTTTT
v_call: TRBV4-1
clone_size: .
j_call: TRBJ1-4
d_call: .

cdr3_aa: CASSYVLTGSGANVLTF
cdr3_nt: TGTGCCAGCAGTTACGTCTTAACAGGCTCTGGGGCCAACGTCCTGACTTTC
v_call: TRBV6-7
clone_size: .
j_call: TRBJ2-6
d_call: .

cdr3_aa: CASSARDRVGEQYF
cdr3_nt: TGTGCCAGCAGCGCCCGGGACAGGGTGGGTGAGCAGTACTTC
v_call: TRBV21-1
clone_size: .
j_call: TRBJ2-7
d_call: .

cdr3_aa: CASRTGQFSGANVLTF
cdr3_nt: TGTGCCAGCAGAACCGGACAGTTCTCTGGGGCCAACGTCCTGACTTTC
v_call: TRBV2
clone_size: .
j_call: TRBJ2-6
d_call: .

cdr3_aa: CASTFLTGNTEAFF
cdr3_nt: TGTGCCAGCACTTTCCTAACAGGGAACACTGAAGCTTTCTTT
v_call: TRBV7-9
clone_size: .
j_call: TRBJ1-1
d_call: .

cdr3_aa: CASSFSSDSSSTDTQYF
cdr3_nt: TGTGCCAGCAGCTTCTCTTCGGACAGTAGTAGCACAGATACGCAGTATTTT
v_call: TRBV7-9
clone_size: .
j_call: TRBJ2-3
d_call: .

cdr3_aa: CASSYKNGLAANF
cdr3_nt: TGTGCCAGCAGTTACAAAAACGGACTAGCGGCGAACTTC
v_call: TRBV28
clone_size: .
j_call: TRBJ2-7
d_call: TRBD2

cdr3_aa: CASSSAQARNTYEQYF
cdr3_nt: TGTGCCAGCAGCTCCGCACAGGCCCGGAACACCTACGAGCAGTACTTC
v_call: TRBV7-9
clone_size: few
j_call: TRBJ2-7
d_call: .

cdr3_aa: CASSKVPAGFEQYF
cdr3_nt: TGTGCCAGCAGCAAAGTCCCGGCAGGGTTCGAGCAGTACTTC
v_call: TRBV11-2
clone_size: .
j_call: TRBJ2-7
d_call: .

cdr3_aa: CASSPGLAGSSYNEQFF
cdr3_nt: TGCGCCAGCAGCCCCGGACTAGCGGGGAGCTCCTACAATGAGCAGTTCTTC
v_call: TRBV4-1
clone_size: .
j_call: TRBJ2-1
d_call: TRBD2

cdr3_aa: CASSDARTNQPQHF
cdr3_nt: TGTGCCAGCAGTGACGCAAGAACAAATCAGCCCCAGCATTTT
v_call: TRBV2
clone_size: .
j_call: TRBJ1-5
d_call: .

cdr3_aa: CASSRQGLNGYTF
cdr3_nt: TGTGCCAGCAGTCGACAGGGCTTGAATGGCTACACCTTC
v_call: TRBV6-5
clone_size: .
j_call: TRBJ1-2
d_call: TRBD1

cdr3_aa: CASWYRNTEAFF
cdr3_nt: TGTGCCAGCTGGTATAGGAACACTGAAGCTTTCTTT
v_call: TRBV6-5
clone_size: many
j_call: TRBJ1-1
d_call: .

cdr3_aa: CAWRRTGWGVYYEQYF
cdr3_nt: TGTGCCTGGAGGAGGACAGGGTGGGGAGTATACTACGAGCAGTACTTC
v_call: TRBV30
clone_size: .
j_call: TRBJ2-7
d_call: TRBD1

cdr3_aa: CASSSGGPLPSTDTQYF
cdr3_nt: TGTGCCAGTAGTTCAGGAGGGCCCTTACCTAGCACAGATACGCAGTATTTT
v_call: TRBV19
clone_size: .
j_call: TRBJ2-3
d_call: .

cdr3_aa: CSVDPGQGQNNEQFF
cdr3_nt: TGCAGCGTTGATCCGGGACAGGGCCAAAACAATGAGCAGTTCTTC
v_call: TRBV29-1
clone_size: .
j_call: TRBJ2-1
d_call: TRBD1

cdr3_aa: CASSQGLAGTITDTQYF
cdr3_nt: TGCGCCAGCAGCCAAGGGCTAGCGGGGACGATCACAGATACGCAGTATTTT
v_call: TRBV4-1
clone_size: .
j_call: TRBJ2-3
d_call: TRBD2

cdr3_aa: CASSPPGTENYGYTF
cdr3_nt: TGTGCCAGCAGCCCGCCTGGGACAGAGAACTATGGCTACACCTTC
v_call: TRBV7-9
clone_size: .
j_call: TRBJ1-2
d_call: TRBD1

cdr3_aa: CASSLRTGDSQPQHF
cdr3_nt: TGTGCCAGCAGCCTCAGGACAGGGGATTCTCAGCCCCAGCATTTT
v_call: TRBV16
clone_size: .
j_call: TRBJ1-5
d_call: TRBD1

cdr3_aa: CATSRAAGGEENIQYF
cdr3_nt: TGTGCCACCAGCAGAGCAGCGGGAGGGGAGGAAAACATTCAGTACTTC
v_call: TRBV15
clone_size: .
j_call: TRBJ2-4
d_call: TRBD2

cdr3_aa: CASTTQDRVETQYF
cdr3_nt: TGTGCCAGCACCACTCAGGACAGGGTAGAGACCCAGTACTTC
v_call: TRBV28
clone_size: .
j_call: TRBJ2-5
d_call: TRBD1

cdr3_aa: CASRQDRGEWRGNTIYF
cdr3_nt: TGTGCCAGTAGGCAGGACAGGGGCGAGTGGCGTGGAAACACCATATATTTT
v_call: TRBV19
clone_size: .
j_call: TRBJ1-3
d_call: TRBD1

cdr3_aa: CASHTTGRFYEQYF
cdr3_nt: TGTGCCAGCCACACGACAGGGAGGTTCTACGAGCAGTACTTC
v_call: TRBV5-6
clone_size: .
j_call: TRBJ2-7
d_call: .

cdr3_aa: CASSLRRAGSYEQYF
cdr3_nt: TGTGCCAGCAGTTTACGGCGTGCAGGGTCCTACGAGCAGTACTTC
v_call: TRBV27
clone_size: .
j_call: TRBJ2-7
d_call: .

cdr3_aa: CASSVVGGRGDTQYF
cdr3_nt: TGTGCCAGCAGTGTGGTTGGCGGGAGGGGAGATACGCAGTATTTT
v_call: TRBV6-5
clone_size: once
j_call: TRBJ2-3
d_call: TRBD2

cdr3_aa: CAISPELAGSYNEQFF
cdr3_nt: TGTGCCATCAGTCCAGAACTAGCGGGATCCTACAATGAGCAGTTCTTC
v_call: TRBV10-3
clone_size: .
j_call: TRBJ2-1
d_call: TRBD2

cdr3_aa: CASSEWNRGSGRGNIQYF
cdr3_nt: TGTGCCAGCAGTGAATGGAACAGGGGGTCGGGAAGGGGAAACATTCAGTACTTC
v_call: TRBV6-1
clone_size: .
j_call: TRBJ2-4
d_call: TRBD1

cdr3_aa: CASPLGGPTGELFF
cdr3_nt: TGTGCCTCCCCCTTGGGGGGACCGACCGGGGAGCTGTTTTTT
v_call: TRBV30
clone_size: .
j_call: TRBJ2-2
d_call: .

cdr3_aa: CASSSDRGPGNTIYF
cdr3_nt: TGCGCCAGCAGCTCCGACAGGGGCCCTGGAAACACCATATATTTT
v_call: TRBV5-1
clone_size: .
j_call: TRBJ1-3
d_call: TRBD1

cdr3_aa: CASSFFGNEQFF
cdr3_nt: TGTGCCAGCAGCTTCTTCGGGAATGAGCAGTTCTTC
v_call: TRBV7-8
clone_size: .
j_call: TRBJ2-1
d_call: .

cdr3_aa: CASSLLDTGYTF
cdr3_nt: TGTGCCAGCAGTTTGCTTGACACGGGCTACACCTTC
v_call: TRBV28
clone_size: .
j_call: TRBJ1-2
d_call: .

cdr3_aa: CASSSPLGTRQETQYF
cdr3_nt: TGTGCCAGCAGTTCCCCCCTCGGGACTAGGCAAGAGACCCAGTACTTC
v_call: TRBV6-5
clone_size: few
j_call: TRBJ2-5
d_call: TRBD2

cdr3_aa: CSGGRDAYNEQFF
cdr3_nt: TGCAGCGGAGGGAGGGACGCGTACAATGAGCAGTTCTTC
v_call: TRBV29-1
clone_size: .
j_call: TRBJ2-1
d_call: TRBD2

cdr3_aa: CAWGGPGTGGASPLHF
cdr3_nt: TGTGCCTGGGGGGGCCCCGGGACAGGGGGCGCCTCACCCCTCCACTTT
v_call: TRBV30
clone_size: .
j_call: TRBJ1-6
d_call: TRBD1

cdr3_aa: CASSRQGSYEQYF
cdr3_nt: TGTGCCAGCAGCAGACAGGGGAGCTACGAGCAGTACTTC
v_call: TRBV7-6
clone_size: .
j_call: TRBJ2-7
d_call: TRBD1

cdr3_aa: CASSPTGGGEKLFF
cdr3_nt: TGTGCCAGCAGCCCGACAGGGGGAGGGGAAAAACTGTTTTTT
v_call: TRBV7-9
clone_size: .
j_call: TRBJ1-4
d_call: TRBD1

cdr3_aa: CASSVNYEQYF
cdr3_nt: TGTGCCAGCAGTGTTAACTACGAGCAGTACTTC
v_call: TRBV2
clone_size: .
j_call: TRBJ2-7
d_call: .

cdr3_aa: CAWSTLPPLGSSYNEQFF
cdr3_nt: TGTGCCTGGAGTACCCTACCCCCGTTAGGGAGCTCCTACAATGAGCAGTTCTTC
v_call: TRBV30
clone_size: .
j_call: TRBJ2-1
d_call: .

cdr3_aa: CASRRGLSSYNSPLHF
cdr3_nt: TGTGCCAGCAGGCGGGGCCTGAGCTCCTATAATTCACCCCTCCACTTT
v_call: TRBV11-2
clone_size: .
j_call: TRBJ1-6
d_call: .

cdr3_aa: CASSQAPGSGVLRSTDTQYF
cdr3_nt: TGTGCCAGCAGCCAAGCCCCGGGTAGCGGGGTCCTCCGGTCGACAGATACGCAGTATTTT
v_call: TRBV4-2
clone_size: .
j_call: TRBJ2-3
d_call: TRBD2

cdr3_aa: CASSPQSWGREKLFF
cdr3_nt: TGTGCCAGCAGTCCCCAGAGTTGGGGGCGTGAAAAACTGTTTTTT
v_call: TRBV27
clone_size: .
j_call: TRBJ1-4
d_call: .

cdr3_aa: CASSLIEASGSAEQYF
cdr3_nt: TGTGCCAGCAGCTTGATTGAGGCTAGCGGGAGTGCCGAGCAGTACTTC
v_call: TRBV7-8
clone_size: .
j_call: TRBJ2-7
d_call: TRBD2

cdr3_aa: CAIDGREGYNEQFF
cdr3_nt: TGTGCCATCGATGGGCGGGAGGGGTACAATGAGCAGTTCTTC
v_call: TRBV10-3
clone_size: .
j_call: TRBJ2-1
d_call: TRBD2

cdr3_aa: CAWSAGGTVSYEQYF
cdr3_nt: TGTGCCTGGAGTGCCGGGGGTACAGTCTCCTACGAGCAGTACTTC
v_call: TRBV30
clone_size: .
j_call: TRBJ2-7
d_call: .

cdr3_aa: CASSYDQVREEQYF
cdr3_nt: TGTGCCAGCAGTTACGACCAGGTTAGGGAGGAGCAGTACTTC
v_call: TRBV6-5
clone_size: .
j_call: TRBJ2-7
d_call: .

cdr3_aa: CASSLGQGQGSPLHF
cdr3_nt: TGTGCCAGCAGTTTAGGTCAGGGTCAGGGCTCACCCCTCCACTTT
v_call: TRBV28
clone_size: .
j_call: TRBJ1-6
d_call: .

cdr3_aa: CASRRAGSGNEQFF
cdr3_nt: TGTGCCAGCAGAAGGGCTGGGAGCGGTAATGAGCAGTTCTTC
v_call: TRBV5-6
clone_size: few
j_call: TRBJ2-1
d_call: .

cdr3_aa: CASSLGHIRSYEQYF
cdr3_nt: TGCGCCAGCAGCTTGGGACACATCCGGTCCTACGAGCAGTACTTC
v_call: TRBV5-1
clone_size: .
j_call: TRBJ2-7
d_call: .

cdr3_aa: CASSLGTSEAFF
cdr3_nt: TGCGCCAGCAGCTTGGGAACTTCTGAAGCTTTCTTT
v_call: TRBV5-1
clone_size: few
j_call: TRBJ1-1
d_call: .

cdr3_aa: CATSRARGASGRGHTDTQYF
cdr3_nt: TGTGCCACCAGCAGAGCCAGGGGAGCTAGCGGGAGGGGACACACAGATACGCAGTATTTT
v_call: TRBV15
clone_size: few
j_call: TRBJ2-3
d_call: TRBD2

cdr3_aa: CASSEATGTPNQPQHF
cdr3_nt: TGTGCCAGCTCAGAGGCTACCGGGACACCCAATCAGCCCCAGCATTTT
v_call: TRBV18
clone_size: few
j_call: TRBJ1-5
d_call: .

cdr3_aa: CASSTTGDTDTQYF
cdr3_nt: TGTGCCAGCTCGACGACAGGGGACACAGATACGCAGTATTTT
v_call: TRBV6-5
clone_size: .
j_call: TRBJ2-3
d_call: TRBD1